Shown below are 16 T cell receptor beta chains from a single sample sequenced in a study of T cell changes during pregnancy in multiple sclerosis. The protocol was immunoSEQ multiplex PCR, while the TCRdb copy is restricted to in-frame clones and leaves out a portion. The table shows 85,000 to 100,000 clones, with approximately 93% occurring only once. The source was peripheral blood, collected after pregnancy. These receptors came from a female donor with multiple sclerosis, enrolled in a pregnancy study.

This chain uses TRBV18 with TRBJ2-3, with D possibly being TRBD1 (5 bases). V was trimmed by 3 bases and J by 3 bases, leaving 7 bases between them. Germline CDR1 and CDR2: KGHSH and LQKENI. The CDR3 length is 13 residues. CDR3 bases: TGTGCCAGCTCACCGCGACAGACAGATACGCAGTATTTT. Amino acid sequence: CASSPRQTDTQYF.

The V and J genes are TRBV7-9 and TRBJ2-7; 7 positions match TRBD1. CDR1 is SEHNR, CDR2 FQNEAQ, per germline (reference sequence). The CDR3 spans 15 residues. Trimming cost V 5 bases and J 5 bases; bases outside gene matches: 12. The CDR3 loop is CASSRPGTDLNEQYF. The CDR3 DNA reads TGTGCCAGCAGCCGGCCCGGGACAGATCTCAACGAGCAGTACTTC.

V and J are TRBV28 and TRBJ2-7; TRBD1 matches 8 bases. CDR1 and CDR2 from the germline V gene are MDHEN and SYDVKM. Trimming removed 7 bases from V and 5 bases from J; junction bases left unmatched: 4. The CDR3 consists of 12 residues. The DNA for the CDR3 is TGTGCCAGCACCCCAGGGGGCAACGAGCAGTACTTC. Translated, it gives CASTPGGNEQYF.

The CDR3 nucleotides are TGTGCCAGCAACTCCGGCAGGGGCGGCACAGATACGCAGTATTTT. Amino acid sequence: CASNSGRGGTDTQYF. V usage is TRBV7-9 and J usage is TRBJ2-3, with TRBD1 as a possible D gene (6 bases). The CDR3 consists of 15 residues. V shed 7 bases and J shed 1 base, with 15 bases lying between them. Germline lookup yields CDR1 SEHNR and CDR2 FQNEAQ (reference sequence).

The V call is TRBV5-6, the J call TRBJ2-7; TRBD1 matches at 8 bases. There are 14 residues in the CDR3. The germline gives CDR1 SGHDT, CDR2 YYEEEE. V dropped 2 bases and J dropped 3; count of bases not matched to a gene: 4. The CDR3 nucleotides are TGTGCCAGCAGCTTCGGGACAGGTCTCTACGAGCAGTACTTC. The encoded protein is CASSFGTGLYEQYF.

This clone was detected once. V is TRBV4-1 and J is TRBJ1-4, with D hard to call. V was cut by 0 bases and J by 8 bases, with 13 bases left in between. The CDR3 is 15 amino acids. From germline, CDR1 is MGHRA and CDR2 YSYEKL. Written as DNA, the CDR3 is TGCGCCAGCAGCCAAGATAACTGGCCGGGAGAAAAACTGTTTTTT. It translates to CASSQDNWPGEKLFF.

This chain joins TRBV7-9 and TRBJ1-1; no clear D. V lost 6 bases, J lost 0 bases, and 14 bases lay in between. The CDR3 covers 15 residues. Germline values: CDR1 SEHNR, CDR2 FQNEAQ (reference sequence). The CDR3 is CASSLPLSVNTEAFF. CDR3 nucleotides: TGTGCCAGCAGTTTACCCTTGTCGGTGAACACTGAAGCTTTCTTT. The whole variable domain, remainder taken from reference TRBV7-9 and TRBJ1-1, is DTGVSQNPRHKITKRGQNVTFRCDPISEHNRLYWYRQTLGQGPEFLTYFQNEAQLEKSRLLSDRFSAERPKGSFSTLEIQRTEQGDSAMYLCASSLPLSVNTEAFFGQGTRLTVV.

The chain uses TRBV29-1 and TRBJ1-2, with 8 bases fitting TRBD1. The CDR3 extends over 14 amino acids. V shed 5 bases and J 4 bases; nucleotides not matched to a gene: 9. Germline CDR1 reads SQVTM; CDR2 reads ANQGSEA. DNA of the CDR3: TGCAGCGTTCCTGACAGGGGTCTCCTCTATGGCTACACCTTC. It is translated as CSVPDRGLLYGYTF.

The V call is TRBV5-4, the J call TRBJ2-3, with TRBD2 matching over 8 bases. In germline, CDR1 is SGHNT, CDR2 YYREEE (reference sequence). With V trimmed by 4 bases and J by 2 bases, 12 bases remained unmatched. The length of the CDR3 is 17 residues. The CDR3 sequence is CASSRRAAGGPTDTQYF. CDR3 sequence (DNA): TGTGCCAGCAGCCGGCGAGCGGCGGGAGGCCCCACAGATACGCAGTATTTT.

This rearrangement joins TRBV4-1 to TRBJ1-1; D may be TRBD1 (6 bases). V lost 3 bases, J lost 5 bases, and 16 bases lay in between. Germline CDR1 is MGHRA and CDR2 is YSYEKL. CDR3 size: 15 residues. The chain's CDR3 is CASSQDMGASTEAFF. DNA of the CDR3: TGCGCCAGCAGCCAGGATATGGGGGCGTCGACTGAAGCTTTCTTT.

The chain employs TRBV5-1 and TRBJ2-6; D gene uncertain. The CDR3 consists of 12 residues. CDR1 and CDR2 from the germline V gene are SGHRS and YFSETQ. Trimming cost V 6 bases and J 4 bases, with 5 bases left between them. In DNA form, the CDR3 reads TGCGCCAGCAAGAGCGGGGCCAACGTCCTGACTTTC. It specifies CASKSGANVLTF.

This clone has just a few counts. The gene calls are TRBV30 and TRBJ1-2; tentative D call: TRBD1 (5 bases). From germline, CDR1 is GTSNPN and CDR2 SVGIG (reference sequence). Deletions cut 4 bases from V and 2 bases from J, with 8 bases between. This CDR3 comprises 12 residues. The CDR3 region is CAWTGQNYGYTF. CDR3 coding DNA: TGTGCCTGGACAGGACAAAACTATGGCTACACCTTC.

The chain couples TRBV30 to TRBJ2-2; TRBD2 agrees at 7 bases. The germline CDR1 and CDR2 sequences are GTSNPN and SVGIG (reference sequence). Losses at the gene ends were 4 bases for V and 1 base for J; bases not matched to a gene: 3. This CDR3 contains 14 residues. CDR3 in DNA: TGTGCCTGGAACGGACTAGTGAACACCGGGGAGCTGTTTTTT. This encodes CAWNGLVNTGELFF.

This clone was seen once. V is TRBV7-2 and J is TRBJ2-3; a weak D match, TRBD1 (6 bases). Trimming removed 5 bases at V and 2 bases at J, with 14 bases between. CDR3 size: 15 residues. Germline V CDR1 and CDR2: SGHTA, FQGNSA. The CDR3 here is CASSQTGRSTDTQYF. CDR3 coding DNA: TGTGCCAGCAGCCAGACAGGCCGCTCCACAGATACGCAGTATTTT.

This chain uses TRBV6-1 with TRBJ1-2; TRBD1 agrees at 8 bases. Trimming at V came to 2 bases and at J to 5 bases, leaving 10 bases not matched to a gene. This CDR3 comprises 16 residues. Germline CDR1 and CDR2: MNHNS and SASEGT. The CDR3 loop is CASSETWPGGLYGYTF. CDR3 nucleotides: TGTGCCAGCAGTGAAACTTGGCCAGGGGGCCTGTATGGCTACACCTTC.

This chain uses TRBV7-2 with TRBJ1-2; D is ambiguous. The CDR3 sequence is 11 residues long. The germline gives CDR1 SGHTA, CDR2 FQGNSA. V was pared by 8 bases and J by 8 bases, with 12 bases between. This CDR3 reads CASGALLGYTF. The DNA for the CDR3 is TGTGCCAGCGGAGCTTTATTAGGCTACACCTTC.